Following are 30 T cell receptor beta chains from one sample sequenced in a study of cytomegalovirus exposure and HLA in healthy donors. The PCR was carried out with 60 Vbeta primers and 13 Jbeta primers. Generated by immunoSEQ multiplex PCR, the TCRdb table keeps only in-frame clones and is missing some. The profile covers around 190,000 clones, with about 90% appearing a single time and 0.9% to 1.2% taken by the ten largest. Specimen: PBMCs. The receptors were gathered from a boy between 2 and 10 years old in good health and CMV-seronegative.

The chain combines TRBV30 with TRBJ1-3, with D unclear. Per the germline V gene, CDR1 is GTSNPN and CDR2 is SVGIG (reference sequence). This CDR3 has 16 amino acids. V was clipped by 4 bases and J by 2 bases, with 18 bases between them. This CDR3 is CAWTNTRIMAGNTIYF. DNA of the CDR3: TGTGCCTGGACAAATACGCGGATAATGGCTGGAAACACCATATATTTT.

V and J are TRBV4-1 and TRBJ2-3; no reliable D call. Germline V gene sequence: CDR1 MGHRA, CDR2 YSYEKL. Trimming stripped 0 bases from V and 0 bases from J, with 10 bases between. CDR3 length equals 16 residues. The CDR3 DNA follows: TGCGCCAGCAGCCAAGATCGAGCACTCAGCACAGATACGCAGTATTTT. This translates into CASSQDRALSTDTQYF.

The CDR3 here is CAGGQLLNTEAFF. The CDR3 nucleotides are TGTGCCGGGGGACAGCTTCTGAACACTGAAGCTTTCTTT. The rearrangement uses TRBV6-1 and TRBJ1-1; 7 bases agree with TRBD1. V was clipped by 11 bases and J by 0 bases; unmatched bases: 6. The CDR3 totals 13 residues. From germline, CDR1 is MNHNS and CDR2 SASEGT.

The chain carries TRBV28 and TRBJ1-5; possible D gene TRBD1, 5 bases. The germline V gene has CDR1 MDHEN and CDR2 SYDVKM. The CDR3 has 13 residues. Trimming pared 5 bases from V and 5 bases from J, leaving 10 bases between. This chain's CDR3 is CASSPQGYQPQHF. Written as DNA, the CDR3 is TGTGCCAGCAGTCCTCAGGGTTATCAGCCCCAGCATTTT.

V gene TRBV6-1 combines with J gene TRBJ1-5; D perhaps matches TRBD1 (6 bases). CDR1 and CDR2 from the germline V gene are MNHNS and SASEGT. This CDR3 has 15 residues. V lost 3 bases to trimming and J lost 9 bases, with 18 bases between them. DNA of the CDR3: TGTGCCAGCAGTGAGTTTAGGTCAGGGGATACGCCCCAGCATTTT. Translation gives CASSEFRSGDTPQHF.

The rearrangement uses TRBV2 and TRBJ2-7; D might be TRBD1 (5 bases). CDR1 SNHLY and CDR2 FYNNEI come from the germline V gene. There are 14 residues in the CDR3. V was shortened by 7 bases and J by 6 bases, with 19 bases between the two germline ends. The CDR3 DNA follows: TGTGCCAGCATCCGCGGTCCTAGTCAGGGCGAGCAGTACTTC. It codes for CASIRGPSQGEQYF.

The rearrangement joins TRBV28 to TRBJ2-7; 9 bases fit TRBD1. Germline CDR1 reads MDHEN; CDR2 reads SYDVKM. Trimming cost V 4 bases and J 6 bases; bases outside gene matches: 4. This CDR3 spans 13 amino acids. CDR3 in amino acids: CASSSGQGLEQYF. DNA of the CDR3: TGTGCCAGCAGTTCGGGACAGGGTCTCGAGCAGTACTTC.

This chain links TRBV5-1 with TRBJ2-2; 13 nucleotides line up with TRBD2. The CDR3 is 18 residues long. Per germline, CDR1 SGHRS and CDR2 YFSETQ. With 2 bases clipped from V and 1 base from J, the junction kept 5 bases outside the gene matches. CDR3 nucleotides: TGCGCCAGCAGCTTAACCAGGACTAGCGGGAGGAACACCGGGGAGCTGTTTTTT. Its translation is CASSLTRTSGRNTGELFF.

CDR3 nucleotide sequence: TGTGCCAGCAGCCGACTGATGGGACTCGCCTACGAGCAGTACTTC. It yields the protein CASSRLMGLAYEQYF. The V call is TRBV7-9, the J call TRBJ2-5, with a possible D match to TRBD2 (6 bases). The assigned J gene may be wrong: the sequence end matches TRBJ2-7 better. The CDR3 contains 15 residues. The germline gives CDR1 SEHNR, CDR2 FQNEAQ (reference sequence).

The chain joins TRBV7-2 to TRBJ1-2, with 7 bases identical to TRBD1. V shed 4 bases, J shed 4 bases, and the junction held 3 bases outside the gene matches. This CDR3 comprises 13 residues. Germline assignment: CDR1 SGHTA and CDR2 FQGNSA. DNA for the CDR3: TGTGCCAGCAGCTCCCGGACAGGCTATGGCTACACCTTC. Protein: CASSSRTGYGYTF.

This clone was found a few times. The chain joins TRBV6-6 to TRBJ1-1; D uncertain. CDR1 MNHNY and CDR2 SVGAGI come from the germline V gene (reference sequence). V was clipped by 5 bases and J by 1 base, with 14 bases between them. CDR3 size: 15 residues. CDR3 amino acids: CASSDNSAGNTEAFF. The CDR3 coding sequence is TGTGCCAGCAGTGACAACTCAGCAGGGAACACTGAAGCTTTCTTT.

V gene TRBV18 combines with J gene TRBJ1-2; TRBD1 aligns across 7 bases. Germline-derived CDR1 and CDR2 are KGHSH and LQKENI. The CDR3 contains 15 residues. Trimming took 2 bases from V and 8 from J; bases not matched to a gene: 11. The CDR3 coding sequence is TGTGCCAGCTCACCAAAGAAAGGGGGCGGGAAAGGCTACACCTTC. Its translation: CASSPKKGGGKGYTF.

This chain connects TRBV7-9 to TRBJ2-7; 11 positions agree with TRBD2. CDR1 is SEHNR and CDR2 is FQNEAQ in the germline V gene (reference sequence). With V trimmed by 2 bases and J by 2 bases, 5 bases remained unmatched. This CDR3 is 16 amino acids long. The CDR3 region is CASSLYGTSGAYEQYF. The CDR3 coding sequence is TGTGCCAGCAGCTTATATGGGACTAGCGGAGCCTACGAGCAGTACTTC.

This clone appeared a few times. The gene calls are TRBV6-1 and TRBJ1-4; D is ambiguous. Trimming stripped 2 bases from V and 7 bases from J, with 14 bases between. CDR3 length equals 15 residues. Germline CDR1 reads MNHNS; CDR2 reads SASEGT. DNA of the CDR3: TGTGCCAGCAGTGAAAATCGGGCGGGAGCTGAAAAACTGTTTTTT. This encodes CASSENRAGAEKLFF.

This clone was counted a single time. The chain joins TRBV28 to TRBJ2-3, with 7 bases matching TRBD2. Trimming at V came to 4 bases and at J to 1 base, leaving 8 bases not matched to a gene. The CDR3 length is 16 residues. The germline gives CDR1 MDHEN, CDR2 SYDVKM. Here the CDR3 DNA reads TGTGCCAGCAGTTCCCCAGCGGGGAGGGGCACAGATACGCAGTATTTT. It is translated as CASSSPAGRGTDTQYF.

The V gene is TRBV2, the J gene TRBJ1-1; D remains ambiguous. The V gene lost 6 bases and the J gene lost 3 bases, with 20 bases spanning the gap. CDR1 SNHLY and CDR2 FYNNEI come from the germline V gene. This CDR3 is built from 16 residues. DNA of the CDR3: TGTGCCAGCAGCCTCGAAACGGTAGGGAGGTACACTGAAGCTTTCTTT. Translating it yields CASSLETVGRYTEAFF.

The chain couples TRBV4-1 to TRBJ2-3, with TRBD2 identical over 7 bases. CDR1 is MGHRA, CDR2 YSYEKL, per germline. The V segment lost 4 bases and the J segment 1 base; nucleotides outside the gene matches: 5. There are 15 residues in the CDR3. CDR3 nucleotide sequence: TGCGCCAGCAGCCTCGGCGGGGGAGGCACAGATACGCAGTATTTT. It codes for CASSLGGGGTDTQYF.

The rearrangement joins TRBV9 to TRBJ1-1; the match to TRBD1 covers 10 bases. Germline V gives CDR1 SGDLS, CDR2 YYNGEE. The J segment lost 10 bases and the V segment lost 2 bases, leaving 5 bases of the junction unmatched. The CDR3 consists of 13 residues. CDR3 residues: CASSVGQGGVAFF. CDR3 bases: TGTGCCAGCAGCGTCGGACAGGGGGGGGTAGCTTTCTTT.

V gene TRBV11-2 combines with J gene TRBJ1-1; D is ambiguous. The ends were cut back, 0 bases at V and 8 bases at J, with 10 bases in the middle. The germline V gene has CDR1 SGHAT and CDR2 FQNNGV. The CDR3 is 13 amino acids. CDR3 sequence: CASSLEFMAEAFF. DNA of the CDR3: TGTGCCAGCAGCTTAGAGTTTATGGCAGAAGCTTTCTTT.

This chain uses TRBV12-5 with TRBJ1-2, with TRBD1 identical over 8 bases. Unmatched junction bases numbered 7, after V lost 0 bases and J lost 4 bases. CDR1 is LGHNT, CDR2 FRNRAP, per germline. The CDR3 is 16 amino acids. In DNA, the CDR3 is TGTGCTAGTGGTTTGGTAGGAAGACAGGGGCTCTATGGCTACACCTTC. Translation: CASGLVGRQGLYGYTF.

The chain uses TRBV28 and TRBJ2-1, with 9 positions matching TRBD2. The ends lost 6 bases at V and 10 bases at J; junction bases unmatched: 13. The germline V gene encodes CDR1 MDHEN and CDR2 SYDVKM. CDR3 length: 15 amino acids. CDR3 coding DNA: TGTGCCAGCAGGTTCAGGGCGGGAGGGCCGTGGGAGCAGTTCTTC. This encodes CASRFRAGGPWEQFF.

This chain joins TRBV19 and TRBJ1-4; possibly TRBD1 for D (5 bases). CDR1 and CDR2 from the germline V gene are LNHDA and SQIVND (reference sequence). The V end was cut by 9 bases, the J end by 5 bases, with 16 bases between. CDR3 length: 14 residues. The CDR3 sequence is CASAKTERNEKLFF. The CDR3 DNA reads TGTGCCAGCGCAAAGACAGAGCGAAATGAAAAACTGTTTTTT.

V is TRBV28 and J is TRBJ1-1; 9 bases are shared with TRBD1. The CDR3 is 14 residues long. With V trimmed by 5 bases and J by 8 bases, 9 bases remained unmatched. Germline lookup yields CDR1 MDHEN and CDR2 SYDVKM. The CDR3 sequence is CASSEGTGSPEAFF. The CDR3 DNA is TGTGCCAGCAGTGAAGGGACAGGGAGCCCCGAAGCTTTCTTT.

The rearrangement joins TRBV5-1 to TRBJ1-1; D not resolved. The CDR3 is made up of 15 amino acids. The V gene's germline CDR1 is SGHRS and CDR2 YFSETQ. V was shortened by 4 bases and J by 2 bases, with 15 bases between the two germline ends. DNA of the CDR3: TGCGCCAGCAGCCCGGCGGGGAAGCCAAACACTGAAGCTTTCTTT. It is translated as CASSPAGKPNTEAFF.

This clone appeared once. J is TRBJ1-4 and V is TRBV4-2, with D uncertain. The CDR3 has 15 residues. Trimming cost V 1 base and J 4 bases, with 10 bases left between them. CDR1 LGHNA and CDR2 YNFKEQ come from the germline V gene. The CDR3 loop reads CASSQASRGNEKLFF. The CDR3 nucleotides read TGTGCCAGCAGCCAAGCTTCCCGGGGTAATGAAAAACTGTTTTTT.

The CDR3 DNA sequence: TGTGCCAGCGATTCGGGGAGGGCTGAGACCCAGTACTTC. Translating it yields CASDSGRAETQYF. V and J are TRBV2 and TRBJ2-5, with 7 bases matching TRBD2. The V segment lost 8 bases and the J segment 5 bases; nucleotides outside the gene matches: 8. This CDR3 contains 13 residues. The germline V gene encodes CDR1 SNHLY and CDR2 FYNNEI. The full variable domain, in which reference TRBV2 and TRBJ2-5 provide the parts outside the CDR3, is EPEVTQTPSHQVTQMGQEVILRCVPISNHLYFYWYRQILGQKVEFLVSFYNNEISEKSEIFDDQFSVERPDGSNFTLKIRSTKLEDSAMYFCASDSGRAETQYFGPGTRLLVL.

This chain joins TRBV25-1 and TRBJ1-2; no clear D. CDR3 length equals 13 residues. Germline V gene data show CDR1 as MGHDK and CDR2 as SYGVNS. V lost 4 bases, J lost 3 bases, and 9 bases lay in between. The CDR3 here is CASSAWRDYGYTF. DNA for the CDR3: TGTGCCAGCAGTGCGTGGAGGGACTATGGCTACACCTTC.

The chain uses TRBV7-2 and TRBJ2-7; no clear D gene. This CDR3 contains 15 residues. Germline V gene data show CDR1 as SGHTA and CDR2 as FQGNSA. Trimming removed 5 bases at V and 4 bases at J, with 18 bases between. CDR3: CASSLTPRENYEQYF. In nucleotides, the CDR3 is TGTGCCAGCAGCCTCACCCCTAGAGAGAATTACGAGCAGTACTTC.

The chain is built from TRBV28 and TRBJ1-1, with TRBD1 matching 7 bases. Germline values: CDR1 MDHEN, CDR2 SYDVKM. Trimming cost V 5 bases and J 4 bases; bases outside gene matches: 7. The CDR3 runs 14 residues. CDR3: CASSLNPGGTEAFF. CDR3 sequence (DNA): TGTGCCAGCAGTCTTAACCCAGGGGGCACTGAAGCTTTCTTT.

The CDR3 nucleotides read TGTGCCAGCAGTTTAGATCAGGGGGGCACTGAAGCTTTCTTT. This translates into CASSLDQGGTEAFF. The chain uses TRBV6-5 and TRBJ1-1; 7 bases line up with TRBD1. CDR3 size: 14 residues. Germline V CDR1 and CDR2: MNHEY, SVGAGI. Trimming removed 4 bases from V and 4 bases from J; junction bases left unmatched: 6.